These T cell receptor beta chains were read from a single sample in a study of cytomegalovirus exposure and HLA in healthy donors. Measured with immunoSEQ multiplex PCR; TCRdb has only the in-frame clones, and not every one. This table holds 200,000 to 250,000 clones, roughly three quarters found once. Sequencing was done on a sample of PBMCs. The source is a man aged 50 to 60 in good health and CMV-seronegative. The CDR3 runs from the conserved cysteine through the conserved F or W. A D gene is named only where the DNA matches it firmly. The size of a clone is reported for some rows only, either as once, few or many, or as a class for expanded clones.

>once|TRBJ2-7|TRBD2|TRBV9
TGTGCCAGCAGCGCTAGCGGGACGGTTGTGAACGAGCAGTACTTC
CASSASGTVVNEQYF
>.|TRBJ2-1|.|TRBV7-9
TGTGCCAGCAGCCCTCGGCCTCTCGGGCGGGGTCCCTACAATGAGCAGTTCTTC
CASSPRPLGRGPYNEQFF
>.|TRBJ2-5|.|TRBV5-1
TGCGCCAGCAGCTTTACAGGGTTCCAAGAGACCCAGTACTTC
CASSFTGFQETQYF
>few|TRBJ2-7|TRBD1|TRBV6-5
TGTGCCAGCACCGACAGGGGGAGATACGAGCAGTACTTC
CASTDRGRYEQYF
>.|TRBJ2-1|TRBD1|TRBV9
TGTGCCAGCAGCGTTCGGACAGGGGAAGGGGGTGAGCAGTTCTTC
CASSVRTGEGGEQFF
>.|TRBJ1-2|.|TRBV13
TGTGCCAGCAGCTCGGAGCTCCACGGCGCCTATGGCTACACCTTC
CASSSELHGAYGYTF
>.|TRBJ2-5|.|TRBV14
TGTGCCAGCAGTCGGAGGTGGGGAAGCCAAGAGACCCAGTACTTC
CASSRRWGSQETQYF
>.|TRBJ2-1|TRBD1|TRBV5-1
TGCGCCAGCAGCTTGGCGGGACAGGGGTATGACAATGAGCAGTTCTTC
CASSLAGQGYDNEQFF
>.|TRBJ1-1|.|TRBV7-9
TGTGCCAGCAGCTTAGGTTTGTCTGAGCACACTGAAGCTTTCTTT
CASSLGLSEHTEAFF
>.|TRBJ2-7|TRBD1|TRBV5-1
TGCGCCAGCAGTCCCTTCTCAGGGGGCTACGAGCAGTACTTC
CASSPFSGGYEQYF
>.|TRBJ2-1|TRBD2|TRBV27
TGTGCCAGCAGTTTGACTAGCGGACAGGATGAGCAGTTCTTC
CASSLTSGQDEQFF
>.|TRBJ1-4|TRBD1|TRBV25-1
TGTGCCAGCAGTCGTGCAGGGGGAACTAATGAAAAACTGTTTTTT
CASSRAGGTNEKLFF
>.|TRBJ2-1|.|TRBV2
TGTGCCAGCAGTGAAAGGGGACTGCCTTTTGATGAGCAGTTCTTC
CASSERGLPFDEQFF
>.|TRBJ1-3|.|TRBV5-1
TGCGCCAGCAGCTTGGAGGACAGTGGAAACACCATATATTTT
CASSLEDSGNTIYF
>.|TRBJ2-1|TRBD2|TRBV27
TGTGCCAGCAGTACCTCTAGCGGCCTACTTTTAGAGCAGTTCTTC
CASSTSSGLLLEQFF
>.|TRBJ2-1|TRBD2|TRBV5-1
TGCGCCAGCAGCCGTACATCTTCTAGCGGGAAAGCCAATGAGCAGTTCTTC
CASSRTSSSGKANEQFF
>.|TRBJ2-1|TRBD2|TRBV6-6
TGTGCCACCCAAAGCGGGAGCGTCAATGAGCAGTTCTTC
CATQSGSVNEQFF
>.|TRBJ1-1|TRBD1|TRBV28
TGTGCCAGCAGTTTAGCCCGGGACAGGGGGGCCCTGAACACTGAAGCTTTCTTT
CASSLARDRGALNTEAFF
>.|TRBJ2-2|TRBD1|TRBV18
TGTGCCAGCTCACCACTCGGGACAGGGAACACCGGGGAGCTGTTTTTT
CASSPLGTGNTGELFF
>.|TRBJ1-1|.|TRBV5-1
TGCGCCAGCAGCCGAGGGGGGGCCTCGGTGAACACTGAAGCTTTCTTT
CASSRGGASVNTEAFF
>.|TRBJ1-2|.|TRBV6-1
TGTGCCAGCAGTCCTCGAAGCGGGTTTAACTATGGCTACACCTTC
CASSPRSGFNYGYTF
>.|TRBJ1-3|.|TRBV29-1
TGCAGCGTATGGACTGAAGGAAACACCATATATTTT
CSVWTEGNTIYF
>.|TRBJ2-1|.|TRBV19
TGTGCCAGTAGTATGGCCCTAGACAATGAGCAGTTCTTC
CASSMALDNEQFF
>.|TRBJ2-6|.|TRBV19
TGTGCCAGCGAGGCCCAGGGGTGGTCTGGGGCCAACGTCCTGACTTTC
CASEAQGWSGANVLTF
>.|TRBJ2-7|TRBD1|TRBV5-1
TGCGCCAGCAAAACAGGGGATTCCCACGAGCAGTACTTC
CASKTGDSHEQYF
>.|TRBJ2-7|.|TRBV7-9
TGTGCCAGCAGCCCGCCCCCCGGCGAGCAGTACTTC
CASSPPPGEQYF
>.|TRBJ2-7|.|TRBV7-9
TGTGCCAGCAGCCTTTCCTACGAGCAGTACTTC
CASSLSYEQYF
>.|TRBJ2-5|TRBD2|TRBV28
TGTGCCAGCAGCCAGACTAGCGGGTATGGGGAGACCCAGTACTTC
CASSQTSGYGETQYF
>.|TRBJ2-3|.|TRBV29-1
TGCAGCGTTGACACGATCGGGAAAAGCACTGGTACGCAGTATTTT
CSVDTIGKSTGTQYF
>once|TRBJ2-7|TRBD1|TRBV5-5
TGTGCCAGCAGCTTCGGGACAGGGTCCTACGAGCAGTACTTC
CASSFGTGSYEQYF
>.|TRBJ2-5|.|TRBV18
TGTGCCAGCTCACCACAGGGGTGGGAGACCCAGTACTTC
CASSPQGWETQYF
>.|TRBJ2-1|TRBD2|TRBV7-2
TGTGCCAGCAGCTCACCCCCTGAAGTAGCGGGAGGGTACAATGAGCAGTTCTTC
CASSSPPEVAGGYNEQFF
>once|TRBJ2-3|TRBD2|TRBV14
TGTGCCAGCAGCCAAGATCGGTGGCGGGAGGCGCGTTGGCAGTATTTT
CASSQDRWREARWQYF